This TCR beta chain appears in the sequencing data of a study of blood T cell repertoires in COVID-19. Study as a whole: The United States, Italy and Spain were the sources of the acute and convalescent COVID-19 samples. PBMCs, B-cell-depleted T cells, or T cells were the source of the cDNA or gDNA that made up the material.

The CDR3 covers 14 residues. Per the original data handling: How many nucleated cells were present was estimated from reference gene primer amplification. Measured with immunoSEQ multiplex PCR; TCRdb has only the in-frame clones, and not every one. The V and J calls and clone size come from that table; D and trimming were worked out from the DNA. Among roughly 68,000 clones, 75% to 85% were seen once, and the ten largest hold approximately 25%. The TCR was taken from a man between 50 and 59 years old with acute or convalescent COVID-19. The chain has TRBV12-2 and TRBJ2-2; the table gives TRBD1 as D, unverified against the DNA. TRBV12-2 is given as a pseudogene. The sequenced material came from peripheral blood. The CDR3 region is CASRLEWGPGELFF. The CDR3 DNA is TGTGCAAGTCGCTTAGAGTGGGGCCCCGGGGAGCTGTTTTTT.